The clone carrying this T cell receptor beta chain was found once. The antigen is unknown. Indicated treatment: some 19 received Ad26.COV2.S at low or high dose, single or two shots; several received placebo; per-sample allocation not given. At day 63 after the first vaccine or placebo injection, samples were drawn. Donation was by an adult aged 18-55 years who was in Boston. The CDR3 length is 17 residues. Trimming pared 2 bases from V and 0 bases from J, leaving 17 bases between. Germline V gene lookup returns CDR1 SGHDT and CDR2 YYEEEE. The data stem from a study of Ad26.COV2.S vaccination and SARS-CoV-2 variants. Study-wide background: Intramuscular Ad26.COV2.S doses were given once or twice, 56 days apart.

Whole-study findings and limits: Participants given vaccine showed non-spike TCR breadth similar to that of placebo recipients. Responses of spike-specific T cells (both CD8+ and CD4+) reportedly showed substantial breadth after vaccination.

Repertoires were generated with immunoSEQ multiplex PCR, while TCRdb's copy carries only in-frame clones and drops some. This sample has some 340,000 clones, with about 86% found just once. The source is a person between 18 and 65 years old who received the Ad26.COV2.S COVID-19 vaccine or a placebo. The specimen comprised peripheral blood, sampled in a trial of Ad26.COV2.S vaccine versus placebo. The chain joins TRBV5-6 to TRBJ1-1; possible D gene TRBD1, 6 bases. CDR3 in amino acids: CASSLGGGFGLNTEAFF. The CDR3 DNA is TGTGCCAGCAGCTTAGGCGGGGGCTTTGGGTTGAACACTGAAGCTTTCTTT.